This passage covers 12 T cell receptor beta chains from one sample sequenced in a study of beta chain features in type 1 diabetes. Since all of the isolated RNA was reverse transcribed, expressed TCRB transcripts were what got sequenced. The protocol was immunoSEQ multiplex PCR, while the TCRdb copy is restricted to in-frame clones and leaves out a portion. The sample contains roughly 150,000 clones, more than 9.5% of which appear only once. Sequencing was carried out using central memory CD4+ T cells from blood. The receptors originated from a man younger than 35 in good health.

This clone was recorded many times. This chain joins TRBV6-6 and TRBJ1-1; the D gene is possibly TRBD1 (5 bases). Deletions cut 2 bases from V and 4 bases from J, with 8 bases between. In germline, CDR1 is MNHNY, CDR2 SVGAGI (reference sequence). The CDR3 spans 13 residues. CDR3 nucleotide sequence: TGTGCCAGCAGTTACGGGGGAGGCACTGAAGCTTTCTTT. The encoded protein is CASSYGGGTEAFF.

V gene TRBV7-3 combines with J gene TRBJ2-7; 7 positions agree with TRBD1. V was pared by 0 bases and J by 2 bases, with 4 bases of the junction left unmatched. Germline CDR1 and CDR2: SGHTA and FQGTGA. The CDR3 has 15 residues. Here the CDR3 DNA reads TGTGCCAGCAGCTTAACTCCAGGGGGTACCTACGAGCAGTACTTC. This gives the protein CASSLTPGGTYEQYF.

In its sample, this clone was seen a few times. The J gene is TRBJ2-3, the V gene TRBV2; 9 positions match TRBD2. CDR1 and CDR2 from the germline V gene are SNHLY and FYNNEI. Trimming at V came to 5 bases and at J to 3 bases, leaving 3 bases not matched to a gene. The CDR3 covers 14 residues. The CDR3: CASSRTSVTDTQYF. For the CDR3, the DNA is TGTGCCAGCAGTAGGACTAGCGTAACAGATACGCAGTATTTT.

Of note for this clone: The sample carries other DNA sequences with the same CDR3. The chain employs TRBV7-2 and TRBJ2-2; D unclear. Trimming cost V 4 bases and J 0 bases, with 3 bases left between them. The CDR3 covers 13 residues. Per germline, CDR1 SGHTA and CDR2 FQGNSA. CDR3 in amino acids: CASSSPNTGELFF. CDR3 nucleotides: TGTGCCAGCAGCTCTCCGAACACCGGGGAGCTGTTTTTT.

This clone was recorded a few times. CDR3 sequence reads: CASSGRGQTRQYF. The CDR3 DNA is TGTGCCAGCAGTGGTCGAGGGCAAACACGCCAGTACTTC. This sequence joins TRBV6-1 and TRBJ2-5; a possible D gene is TRBD2 (5 bases). V dropped 4 bases and J dropped 10 bases, with 16 bases sitting between them. CDR3 size: 13 residues. Germline assignment: CDR1 MNHNS and CDR2 SASEGT.

This clone was seen more than once but under ten times. The V gene is TRBV19, the J gene TRBJ2-1; 10 bases fit TRBD1. The CDR3 consists of 14 residues. After removal of 6 bases from V and 8 bases from J, the junction contained 7 bases not matched to a gene. The germline V gene has CDR1 LNHDA and CDR2 SQIVND (reference sequence). The CDR3 protein is CASRGTGVRDEQFF. The CDR3 nucleotides are TGTGCCAGTAGAGGGACAGGGGTGAGGGATGAGCAGTTCTTC.

In DNA, the CDR3 is TGTGCCAGCAGCGTAGGGAGCGGGGGCCTTAGCACAGATACGCAGTATTTT. This codes for CASSVGSGGLSTDTQYF. The chain links TRBV9 to TRBJ2-3; TRBD2 agrees at 8 bases. With 0 bases clipped from V and 0 bases from J, the junction kept 6 bases outside the gene matches. The CDR3 covers 17 residues. Germline V gene lookup returns CDR1 SGDLS and CDR2 YYNGEE.

This clone was observed a handful of times. The chain carries TRBV4-3 and TRBJ1-2, with 7 bases matching TRBD1. CDR1 and CDR2 (germline): LGHNA, YSLEER. The CDR3 is made up of 12 amino acids. The J segment lost 10 bases and the V segment lost 3 bases, leaving 5 bases of the junction unmatched. The chain's CDR3 is CASSHDRADYTF. The CDR3 bases are TGCGCCAGCAGCCATGACAGGGCCGACTACACCTTC.

CDR3 protein: CASSPRDRTYEQYF. CDR3 DNA: TGTGCCAGCAGCCCCCGGGACAGGACCTACGAGCAGTACTTC. This chain joins TRBV7-3 and TRBJ2-7, with 8 bases lining up with TRBD1. V shed 5 bases and J 2 bases; nucleotides not matched to a gene: 5. Germline loops: CDR1 SGHTA, CDR2 FQGTGA. The CDR3 contains 14 residues.

The chain couples TRBV7-2 to TRBJ2-1; D is unclear. Trimming took 1 base from V and 10 from J, leaving 11 bases between them. CDR1 is SGHTA, CDR2 FQGNSA, per germline. The CDR3 totals 13 residues. DNA of the CDR3: TGTGCCAGCAGCTTAGAGGCCGTCAGGGAGCAGTTCTTC. This gives the protein CASSLEAVREQFF.

CDR3 nucleotide sequence: TGTGCCAGCAGCTTACAGGGATACGAGCAGTACTTC. Protein product: CASSLQGYEQYF. This chain uses TRBV7-9 with TRBJ2-7, with D possibly TRBD1 on 5 matching bases. Germline V gene sequence: CDR1 SEHNR, CDR2 FQNEAQ (reference sequence). The CDR3 is made up of 12 amino acids. Trimming removed 2 bases at V and 4 bases at J, with 6 bases between.

V gene TRBV7-3 combines with J gene TRBJ1-6; possible D gene TRBD1, 6 bases. Trimming stripped 5 bases from V and 11 bases from J, with 10 bases between. The CDR3 totals 12 residues. Looked up from germline, CDR1 is SGHTA and CDR2 is FQGTGA. For the CDR3, the DNA is TGTGCCAGCAGCCTGGGGGCGGCACCCCTCCACTTT. Encoded protein: CASSLGAAPLHF.